This T cell receptor beta chain was recovered during a study of OX40 agonist ivuxolimab in advanced cancers. Study as a whole: The dose-escalation cohort had hepatocellular carcinoma, melanoma, renal cell or head and neck cancer.

Looked up from germline, CDR1 is SGHNT and CDR2 is YYREEE (reference sequence). The CDR3 has 15 amino acids. V was clipped by 4 bases and J by 9 bases, with 20 bases between them. At cycle 4 day 1, cycle 7 day 1, and baseline, blood was sampled. The table came from immunoSEQ multiplex PCR; TCRdb's copy has only in-frame clones and leaves some out. The sample gives fewer than 65,000 clones, 80% to 90% of which show up once; less than 5.5% is in the top ten. Material: CD4+ or CD8+ T cells sorted from blood, obtained in a trial of the OX40 agonist ivuxolimab. The receptor's source is an adult with an advanced solid tumor such as melanoma, head and neck, liver or kidney cancer. The chain has TRBV5-4 and TRBJ2-1; the D gene could be TRBD1 or TRBD2 (5 bases each). The CDR3 loop is CASSPGTLVGREQFF. The CDR3 bases are TGTGCCAGCAGCCCCGGGACCCTCGTTGGACGTGAGCAGTTCTTC.